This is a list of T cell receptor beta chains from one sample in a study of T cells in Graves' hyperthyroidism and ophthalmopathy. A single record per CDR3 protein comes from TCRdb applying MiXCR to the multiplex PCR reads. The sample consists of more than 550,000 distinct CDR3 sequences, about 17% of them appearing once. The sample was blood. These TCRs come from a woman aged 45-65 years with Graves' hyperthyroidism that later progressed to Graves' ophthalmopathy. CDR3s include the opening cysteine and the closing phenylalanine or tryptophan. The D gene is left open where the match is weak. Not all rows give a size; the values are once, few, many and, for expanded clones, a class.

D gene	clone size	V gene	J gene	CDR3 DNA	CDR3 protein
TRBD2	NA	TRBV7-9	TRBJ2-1	TGTGCCAGCAGCCCTCGGACTAGCGGGGGAGAGCAGTTCTTC	CASSPRTSGGEQFF
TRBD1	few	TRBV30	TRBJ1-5	TGTGCCTGGACCTCTACAGGGGTCAATCAGCCCCAGCATTTT	CAWTSTGVNQPQHF
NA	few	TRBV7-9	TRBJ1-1	TGTGCCAGCAGCTTAGGGGACAAGATGAACACTGAAGCTTTCTTT	CASSLGDKMNTEAFF
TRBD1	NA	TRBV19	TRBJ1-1	TGTGCCAGTAGGGGGACAGGGGATGTAGTGAACACTGAAGCTTTCTTT	CASRGTGDVVNTEAFF
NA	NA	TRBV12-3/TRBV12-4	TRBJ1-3	TGTGCCAGTTCTCCAACCGCCATCTCTGGAAACACCATATATTTT	CASSPTAISGNTIYF
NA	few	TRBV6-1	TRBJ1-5	TGTGCCAGCAGTGAAATGGGTGGGTTTGAGGGTTACAATCAGCCCCAGCATTTT	CASSEMGGFEGYNQPQHF
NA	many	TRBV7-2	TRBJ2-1	TGTGCCAGCAGCTTGAGCAGGGTAAACAATGAGCAGTTCTTC	CASSLSRVNNEQFF
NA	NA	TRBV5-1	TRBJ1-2	TGCGCCAGCAGCTTGGTAGGGGCGCCGAACTATGGCTACACCTTC	CASSLVGAPNYGYTF
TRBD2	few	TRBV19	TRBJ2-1	TGTGCCAGTAGTGTCCAAAGCGGGGGGAGCTATGAGCAGTTCTTC	CASSVQSGGSYEQFF
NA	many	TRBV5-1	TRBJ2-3	TGCGCCAGCAGCTTGGCCGGTGCGTGGACAGATACGCAGTATTTT	CASSLAGAWTDTQYF
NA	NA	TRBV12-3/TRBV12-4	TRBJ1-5	TGTGCCAGCAACGGTTTTTTTGATCAGCCCCAGCATTTT	CASNGFFDQPQHF
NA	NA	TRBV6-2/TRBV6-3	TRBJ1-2	TGTGCCAGCAGTTATCAGGGGCCTAACTATGGCTACACCTTC	CASSYQGPNYGYTF
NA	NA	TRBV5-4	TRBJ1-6	TGTGCCAGCAGCTTGGGCCGCTCCTATAATTCACCCCTCCACTTT	CASSLGRSYNSPLHF
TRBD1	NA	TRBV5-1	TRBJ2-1	TGCGCCAGCAGCCCGGGTGACAGGGGTGAGCAGTTCTTC	CASSPGDRGEQFF
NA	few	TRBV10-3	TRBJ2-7	TGTGCCATCAGTGAAAGACAGACCTACGAGCAGTACTTC	CAISERQTYEQYF
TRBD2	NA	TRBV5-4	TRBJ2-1	TGTGCCAGCAGCTCCGACTGGGAGGGGAATGAGCAGTTCTTC	CASSSDWEGNEQFF